A single sample gave rise to the 26 T cell receptor beta chains below, sequenced in a study of T cell responses to AZD1222 COVID-19 vaccine. Sequencing used immunoSEQ multiplex PCR; TCRdb keeps in-frame clones, though not all of them. The table lists about 78,000 clones, about 90% of them singletons. This sample comprised peripheral blood, obtained on day 0 of AZD1222 vaccination. The origin of the receptors is an adult in good health.

CDR3 in DNA: TGTGCCAGCCGGACAGGTCCCTACGAGCAGTACTTC. Residues: CASRTGPYEQYF. The chain employs TRBV27 and TRBJ2-7; TRBD1 matches at 7 bases. Germline assignment: CDR1 MNHEY and CDR2 SMNVEV (reference sequence). The CDR3 loop spans 12 amino acids. The J segment lost 2 bases and the V segment lost 8 bases, leaving 3 bases of the junction unmatched.

The chain has TRBV10-3 and TRBJ2-3, with 11 bases lining up with TRBD1. The CDR3 contains 13 residues. Germline V gene lookup returns CDR1 ENHRY and CDR2 SYGVKD. With V trimmed by 10 bases and J by 6 bases, 6 bases remained unmatched. This CDR3 reads CATMDRGRDTQYF. The DNA of the CDR3 is TGTGCCACCATGGACAGGGGGCGGGATACGCAGTATTTT.

The sample holds a few counts of this clone. CDR3 coding DNA: TGTGCCAGTAGCTCTCAGGTCTCTGGGGCCAACGTCCTGACTTTC. The encoded protein is CASSSQVSGANVLTF. The chain recombines TRBV19 with TRBJ2-6, with D unclear. CDR1 LNHDA and CDR2 SQIVND come from the germline V gene (reference sequence). The CDR3 is 15 residues long. V was cut by 6 bases and J by 0 bases, with 9 bases left in between. Drawing the rest from reference TRBV19 and TRBJ2-6, the complete variable domain is DGGITQSPKYLFRKEGQNVTLSCEQNLNHDAMYWYRQDPGQGLRLIYYSQIVNDFQKGDIAEGYSVSREKKESFPLTVTSAQKNPTAFYLCASSSQVSGANVLTFGAGSRLTVL.

The chain is built from TRBV12-3 or TRBV12-4 and TRBJ2-5; D is ambiguous. The CDR3 has 12 residues. V was clipped by 3 bases and J by 7 bases, with 9 bases between them. CDR3 amino acids: CASSFSPGTQYF. Here the CDR3 DNA reads TGTGCCAGCAGTTTCTCCCCGGGGACCCAGTACTTC.

The gene calls are TRBV19 and TRBJ1-4; D is possibly TRBD1 (5 bases). This CDR3 is 14 amino acids long. The germline V gene encodes CDR1 LNHDA and CDR2 SQIVND (reference sequence). V lost 3 bases, J lost 8 bases, and 13 bases lay in between. CDR3 loop: CASSMGGVREKLFF. The CDR3 DNA sequence: TGTGCCAGTAGTATGGGGGGGGTCAGGGAAAAACTGTTTTTT.

The chain uses TRBV19 and TRBJ1-1; TRBD1 is a possible D gene (6 bases). With 9 bases removed from V and 1 base from J, the gap between germline ends came to 18 bases. The germline CDR1 and CDR2 sequences are LNHDA and SQIVND (reference sequence). The CDR3 extends over 15 amino acids. DNA for the CDR3: TGTGCCAGCAACCTCGGACAGTTAAAGAACACTGAAGCTTTCTTT. Protein: CASNLGQLKNTEAFF.

This chain links TRBV29-1 with TRBJ1-2; maybe TRBD1 (5 bases). CDR3 length equals 11 residues. The germline V gene has CDR1 SQVTM and CDR2 ANQGSEA. Trimming stripped 8 bases from V and 2 bases from J, with 9 bases between. Here the CDR3 DNA reads TGCAGCTTAAGACAGAACTATGGCTACACCTTC. Translation gives CSLRQNYGYTF.

A remark on this clone: In the same sample, other DNA sequences code for this CDR3. V gene TRBV24-1 combines with J gene TRBJ1-5, with 10 bases aligning to TRBD1. The CDR3 runs to 13 residues. Unmatched junction bases numbered 4, after V lost 10 bases and J lost 5 bases. Germline V gene sequence: CDR1 KGHDR, CDR2 SFDVKD. This CDR3 reads CATSDRGDQPQHF. The CDR3 DNA follows: TGTGCCACTTCGGACAGGGGGGATCAGCCCCAGCATTTT.

This chain uses TRBV19 with TRBJ1-5; D unresolved. CDR1 is LNHDA, CDR2 SQIVND, per germline (reference sequence). Deletions cut 5 bases from V and 11 bases from J, with 19 bases between. The CDR3 covers 14 residues. CDR3 in amino acids: CASSAPRASAAQHF. The DNA of the CDR3 is TGTGCCAGTAGTGCCCCTCGGGCCTCCGCAGCCCAGCATTTT.

The chain links TRBV9 to TRBJ1-1; tentatively, D is TRBD1 (6 bases). V lost 3 bases and J lost 3, with 18 bases in between. CDR1 SGDLS and CDR2 YYNGEE come from the germline V gene. The CDR3 sequence is 16 residues long. CDR3 DNA: TGTGCCAGCAGCGCCGCGGGGGCAAGGGAGGACACTGAAGCTTTCTTT. It is translated as CASSAAGAREDTEAFF.

V and J are TRBV7-9 and TRBJ2-3; D is possibly TRBD2 (5 bases). In germline, CDR1 is SEHNR, CDR2 FQNEAQ (reference sequence). This CDR3 region has 15 residues. V lost 1 base, J lost 2 bases, and 10 bases lay in between. Here the CDR3 reads CASSLGLAHTDTQYF. As DNA, the CDR3 is TGTGCCAGCAGCTTAGGGTTAGCGCACACAGATACGCAGTATTTT.

The chain uses TRBV7-7 and TRBJ2-5; possibly TRBD2 for D (5 bases). The CDR3 has 13 amino acids. The germline gives CDR1 SSHAT, CDR2 FNYEAQ (reference sequence). Deletions cut 0 bases from V and 4 bases from J, with 6 bases between. CDR3: CASSLAGRETQYF. As DNA, the CDR3 is TGTGCCAGCAGCTTAGCAGGGAGAGAGACCCAGTACTTC. The whole variable domain, filled in from reference TRBV7-7 and TRBJ2-5, reads GAGVSQSPRYKVTKRGQDVTLRCDPISSHATLYWYQQALGQGPEFLTYFNYEAQPDKSGLPSDRFSAERPEGSISTLTIQRTEQRDSAMYRCASSLAGRETQYFGPGTRLLVL.

This clone showed up just a few times. The chain links TRBV30 to TRBJ1-1; D is uncertain. V lost 4 bases and J 6 bases, leaving 9 bases between the germline ends. CDR1 GTSNPN and CDR2 SVGIG come from the germline V gene (reference sequence). The CDR3 sequence is 11 residues long. The CDR3 reads CAWTFGPEAFF. The CDR3 DNA reads TGTGCCTGGACATTTGGCCCTGAAGCTTTCTTT.

V usage is TRBV11-3 and J usage is TRBJ2-7; the D is unclear. CDR1 SGHNT and CDR2 YENEEA come from the germline V gene. V lost 1 base to trimming and J lost 4 bases, with 5 bases between them. This CDR3 contains 12 residues. The CDR3 coding sequence is TGTGCCAGCAGCTTAGCTGGTTACGAGCAGTACTTC. It is translated as CASSLAGYEQYF.

This chain joins TRBV19 and TRBJ1-1; no clear D. The germline V and J ends were trimmed by 3 bases and 1 base, with 9 bases remaining between them. The germline V gene encodes CDR1 LNHDA and CDR2 SQIVND (reference sequence). This CDR3 spans 14 amino acids. CDR3 protein: CASSMVGPNTEAFF. The CDR3 nucleotides are TGTGCCAGTAGTATGGTAGGTCCGAACACTGAAGCTTTCTTT.

This chain joins TRBV7-9 and TRBJ2-7; 10 bases are a match to TRBD1. The trim removed 4 bases at V and 8 bases at J, leaving 8 bases unmatched. Germline-derived CDR1 and CDR2 are SEHNR and FQNEAQ (reference sequence). The CDR3 sequence is 14 residues long. The CDR3, as DNA: TGTGCCAGCAGCTCGACAGGGGGCGGGTCAAAGCAGTACTTC. Its translation: CASSSTGGGSKQYF.

V is TRBV3-1 (or the pseudogene TRBV3-2) and J is TRBJ1-3; 10 bases map to TRBD1. Germline V gene data show CDR1 as LGHDT and CDR2 as YNNKEL (reference sequence). With 0 bases clipped from V and 7 bases from J, the junction kept 0 bases outside the gene matches. The length of the CDR3 is 14 residues. The CDR3, as DNA: TGTGCCAGCAGCCAAGAGGACAGGGGGAACACCATATATTTT. It codes for CASSQEDRGNTIYF.

The V call is TRBV11-2, the J call TRBJ1-2, with a possible D match to TRBD1 (5 bases). V lost 0 bases and J 4 bases, leaving 9 bases between the germline ends. Germline CDR1 SGHAT, CDR2 FQNNGV. CDR3 length: 14 residues. The DNA of the CDR3 is TGTGCCAGCAGCTTAGATCCAGGGCCCTATGGCTACACCTTC. Translation: CASSLDPGPYGYTF.

The genes are TRBV28 and TRBJ2-2; perhaps TRBD1 as D (6 bases). The germline V gene has CDR1 MDHEN and CDR2 SYDVKM. CDR3 length equals 15 residues. Trimming pared 2 bases from V and 5 bases from J, leaving 12 bases between. The CDR3 bases are TGTGCCAGCAGTTTACCTCACCAGGGGACCGGGGAGCTGTTTTTT. Translated: CASSLPHQGTGELFF.

In DNA form, the CDR3 reads TGTGCCACCAGTGACTACAGGGTCACCGGGGAGCTGTTTTTT. Translating it yields CATSDYRVTGELFF. The V call is TRBV24-1, the J call TRBJ2-2, with TRBD1 as a possible D gene (6 bases). The germline CDR1 and CDR2 sequences are KGHDR and SFDVKD. CDR3 length equals 14 residues. V lost 4 bases, J lost 4 bases, and 9 bases lay in between.

The rearrangement uses TRBV6-5 and TRBJ1-5; the match to TRBD1 covers 9 bases. The germline CDR1 and CDR2 sequences are MNHEY and SVGAGI. The J segment lost 8 bases and the V segment lost 8 bases, leaving 7 bases of the junction unmatched. The CDR3 totals 13 residues. The CDR3 DNA follows: TGTGCCAGCGGAACGGACAGGGGAAAGCCCCAGCATTTT. It translates to CASGTDRGKPQHF.

The CDR3 here is CASRLQGTENEKLFF. CDR3 DNA: TGTGCCAGCAGATTACAGGGGACAGAAAATGAAAAACTGTTTTTT. The chain is built from TRBV3-1 (or the pseudogene TRBV3-2) and TRBJ1-4; the match to TRBD1 covers 7 bases. The CDR3 consists of 15 residues. The germline V gene encodes CDR1 LGHDT and CDR2 YNNKEL (reference sequence). V shed 6 bases and J 5 bases; nucleotides not matched to a gene: 9.

The chain's CDR3 is CASGPRQGAPTEAFF. CDR3 in DNA: TGTGCTAGTGGTCCCCGGCAGGGGGCGCCTACTGAAGCTTTCTTT. The V gene is TRBV12-5, the J gene TRBJ1-1, with 8 bases that match TRBD1. V shed 5 bases and J 5 bases; nucleotides not matched to a gene: 10. The CDR3 sequence is 15 residues long. Germline loops: CDR1 LGHNT, CDR2 FRNRAP.

This rearrangement joins TRBV7-2 to TRBJ2-3; TRBD2 agrees at 7 bases. The junction had 5 bases not matched to a gene; V was cut back by 1 base and J by 1 base. The CDR3 spans 16 residues. Germline V CDR1 and CDR2: SGHTA, FQGNSA. The CDR3 reads CASSLGVAGGTDTQYF. DNA for the CDR3: TGTGCCAGCAGCTTAGGGGTCGCGGGGGGCACAGATACGCAGTATTTT.

This clone was seen many times. This chain connects TRBV19 to TRBJ1-5; maybe TRBD1 (5 bases). Germline V CDR1 and CDR2: LNHDA, SQIVND (reference sequence). The CDR3 sequence is 13 residues long. The V and J ends lost 1 base and 6 bases respectively, with 7 bases between them. CDR3 in amino acids: CASSIGRAQPQHF. CDR3 DNA sequence: TGTGCCAGTAGTATAGGCAGGGCTCAGCCCCAGCATTTT.

This clone was seen a handful of times. This chain links TRBV4-3 with TRBJ2-5; tentatively, D is TRBD2 (5 bases). The V gene lost 0 bases and the J gene lost 5 bases, with 10 bases spanning the gap. This CDR3 is built from 14 residues. Germline V gene lookup returns CDR1 LGHNA and CDR2 YSLEER. As DNA, the CDR3 is TGCGCCAGCAGCCAAGATAGTAGCGCGGAGACCCAGTACTTC. Translating gives CASSQDSSAETQYF.